This TCR beta chain came from a study of shared clonotypes between healthy human individuals. Study summary: Each donor's CD4 naive and CD4 memory cells filled three plates apiece, CD8 naive two, and CD8 memory one. Overall study findings and caveats: Among a handful of donors, approximately 5% of naive CD4 clonotypes were found in common. Among non-shared clonotypes, generation probabilities were lower than among those shared by all four donors.

Concerning this clone itself: The antigen is unknown.

Template for every sorted-subset replicate PCR totaled around 200 ng DNA, roughly 30,000 T cell genomes. Using immunoSEQ multiplex PCR, the repertoire was profiled, and TCRdb retains in-frame clones only, with some absent. The table has around 700,000 clones, approximately 75% seen once. CDR3 size: 16 residues. Germline V lookup: CDR1 WNHNN, CDR2 SYGVQD (reference sequence). V gave up 0 bases and J gave up 3 bases; unmatched junction bases: 4. The material sequenced was memory CD4+ T cells sorted from blood. As for subset: CD45RA-negative fraction. V usage is TRBV10-1 and J usage is TRBJ2-3; 9 bases line up with TRBD2. The TCR originated in a woman aged 25 to 39 in good health. The CDR3 nucleotides are TGCGCCAGCAGTGAGTCGCGGCTAGCGGGAACAGATACGCAGTATTTT. Its translation is CASSESRLAGTDTQYF.